The entry that follows covers one TCR beta chain sequence. Its antigen is still unknown. CDR3 size: 16 residues. Germline loops: CDR1 WSHSY, CDR2 SAAADI. V gave up 6 bases and J gave up 8 bases; unmatched junction bases: 15. The data derive from a study of blood T cells in healthy people across ages. Background on the study: With template switching, about one barcoded beta molecule was captured per two T cells.

The use of a sample-barcoded 5' primer and a J-beta primer mix characterized a second PCR of about 7 to 12 cycles. Each cDNA molecule received a tag from a template-switch adaptor that had 12 random nucleotides. One entry per CDR3 protein results from TCRdb running MiXCR on the 5' RACE reads. This sample has approximately 670,000 distinct CDR3 sequences; approximately 40% occur once, and the top ten carry about 32%. Study-wide findings and caveats: The lack of PBMC sorting stopped any conclusive naive versus antigen-experienced comparison.

Extraction yielded at least 6 micrograms of total RNA per sample. The receptor was derived from a man aged 80 or over in good health. The sample comprised blood. The V and J genes are TRBV10-2 and TRBJ2-1; 8 positions agree with TRBD1. The DNA of the CDR3 is TGCGCCAGCAGCGGTGGGGGCAGGGGGCTCTTTGATGAGCAGTTCTTC. Amino acid sequence: CASSGGGRGLFDEQFF.